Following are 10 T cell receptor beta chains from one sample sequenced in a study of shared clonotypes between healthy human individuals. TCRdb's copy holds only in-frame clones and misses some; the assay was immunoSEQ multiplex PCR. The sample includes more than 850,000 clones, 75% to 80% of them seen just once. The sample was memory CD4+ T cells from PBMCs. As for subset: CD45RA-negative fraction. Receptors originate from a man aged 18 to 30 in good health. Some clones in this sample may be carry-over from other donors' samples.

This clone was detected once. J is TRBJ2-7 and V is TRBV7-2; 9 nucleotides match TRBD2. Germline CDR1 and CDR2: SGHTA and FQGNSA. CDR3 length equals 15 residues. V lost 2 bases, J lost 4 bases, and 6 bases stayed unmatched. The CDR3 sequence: CASSLIAGAGYEQYF. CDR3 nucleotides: TGTGCCAGCAGCTTAATAGCGGGAGCAGGGTACGAGCAGTACTTC.

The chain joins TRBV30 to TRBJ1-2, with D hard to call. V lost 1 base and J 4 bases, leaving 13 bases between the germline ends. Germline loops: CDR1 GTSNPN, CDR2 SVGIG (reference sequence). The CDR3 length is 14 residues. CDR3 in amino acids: CAWSDVQNLYGYTF. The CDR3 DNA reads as TGTGCCTGGAGTGATGTCCAGAACCTCTATGGCTACACCTTC.

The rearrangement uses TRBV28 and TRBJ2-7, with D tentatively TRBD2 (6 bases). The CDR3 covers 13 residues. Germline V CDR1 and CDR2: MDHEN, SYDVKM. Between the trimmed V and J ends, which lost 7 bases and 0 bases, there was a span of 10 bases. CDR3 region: CASIGGPSYEQYF. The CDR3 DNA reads TGTGCCAGCATCGGGGGTCCCTCCTACGAGCAGTACTTC.

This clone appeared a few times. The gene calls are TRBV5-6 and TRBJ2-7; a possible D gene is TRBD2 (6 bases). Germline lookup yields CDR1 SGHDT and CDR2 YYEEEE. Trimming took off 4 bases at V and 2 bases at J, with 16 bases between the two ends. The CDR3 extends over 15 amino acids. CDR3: CASSGGTVSPYEQYF. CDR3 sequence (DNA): TGTGCCAGCAGCGGAGGGACGGTCTCGCCCTACGAGCAGTACTTC.

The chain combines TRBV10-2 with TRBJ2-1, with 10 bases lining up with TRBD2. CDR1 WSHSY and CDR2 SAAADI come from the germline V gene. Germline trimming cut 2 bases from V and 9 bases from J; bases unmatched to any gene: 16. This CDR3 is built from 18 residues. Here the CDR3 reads CASSEPGLAALRAGEQFF. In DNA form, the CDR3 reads TGCGCCAGCAGTGAGCCAGGACTAGCGGCTCTGAGGGCTGGTGAGCAGTTCTTC.

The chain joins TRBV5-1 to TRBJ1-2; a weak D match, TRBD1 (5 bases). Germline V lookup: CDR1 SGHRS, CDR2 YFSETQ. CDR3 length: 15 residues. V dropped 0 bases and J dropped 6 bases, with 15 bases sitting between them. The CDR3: CASSLDLAGSNGYTF. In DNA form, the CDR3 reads TGCGCCAGCAGCTTGGATCTGGCAGGGAGTAATGGCTACACCTTC.

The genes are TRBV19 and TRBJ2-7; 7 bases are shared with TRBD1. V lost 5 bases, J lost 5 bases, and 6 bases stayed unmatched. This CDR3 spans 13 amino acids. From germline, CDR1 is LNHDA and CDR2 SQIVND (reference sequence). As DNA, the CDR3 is TGTGCCAGTAGTCTAACAGGGGTGAACGAGCAGTACTTC. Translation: CASSLTGVNEQYF.

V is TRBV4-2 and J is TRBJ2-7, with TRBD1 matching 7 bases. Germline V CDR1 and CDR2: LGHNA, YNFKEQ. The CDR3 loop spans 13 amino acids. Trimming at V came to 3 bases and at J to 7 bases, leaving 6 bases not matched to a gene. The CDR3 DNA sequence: TGTGCCAGCAGCCAGACGACAGGGCGGGAGCAGTACTTC. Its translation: CASSQTTGREQYF.

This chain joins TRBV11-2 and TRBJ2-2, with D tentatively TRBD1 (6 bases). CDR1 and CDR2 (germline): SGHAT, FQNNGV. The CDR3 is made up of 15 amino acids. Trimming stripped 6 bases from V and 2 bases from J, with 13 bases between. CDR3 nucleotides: TGTGCCAGCAGGACAGACAGGCCCAACACCGGGGAGCTGTTTTTT. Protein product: CASRTDRPNTGELFF.

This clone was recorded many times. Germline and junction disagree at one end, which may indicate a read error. CDR3: CASTSGVAALSFF. In DNA form, the CDR3 reads TGCGCCAGCACTTCAGGGGTGGCAGCCCTCTCGTTTTTT. This rearrangement joins TRBV23-1 to TRBJ1-1; weak D call: TRBD1 (6 bases). TRBV23-1 is given ORF status, its function remaining uncertain. The CDR3 covers 13 residues.